The present TCR beta chain was sequenced within a study of early T cells in non-severe SARS-CoV-2 infection (dated by TCRdb to the early 2020s). At the level of the whole study: Bulk RNA from unsorted whole blood was used for TCR sequencing, so alpha and beta chains could not be paired.

About this clonotype itself: The antigen this receptor binds is unknown. No base quality values were provided; no much bigger clone lies one nucleotide off.

Set within a cohort of healthcare workers in London, UK, this nested case-control study involved weekly PCR testing of nasopharyngeal swabs along with blood sampling. Healthcare workers were recruited during the week of the UK lockdown, between 23 and 31 March 2020, and followed weekly for up to roughly 15 weeks. The library came from 5' RACE. Sequencing took place on a NextSeq 500. Unique molecular identifiers were attached to individual cDNA molecules in the TCR library protocol so that sequencing error and PCR bias could be corrected. Both TCR alpha and beta chains were sequenced, and tight co-correlation was observed between alpha and beta sequence abundances in each sample. Processing in the source paper ran as follows. Decombinator V4 was used to annotate TCR sequences for V gene, J gene and CDR3. Expanded TCRs were defined as changing significantly between any two time points under a Poisson model with p below 0.0001. TCR abundances were normalised to the total number of TCRs sequenced in each sample and reported as counts per million. MAIT TCRs were defined by TRAV1-2 paired with TRAJ12, TRAJ20 or TRAJ33, and iNKT TCRs by TRAV10 paired with TRAJ18. VDJdb, accessed 1 November 2021, was searched for CMV, EBV and SARS-CoV-2 annotated TCRs, excluding TCRs annotated for multiple antigens. The public reads were reprocessed in TCRdb via fastp at Q25 and MiXCR, keeping in-frame beta chains. Each CDR3 protein appears once, grouped with its most common genes and DNA. The V and J calls were not made by the authors but by TCRdb's processing. The sample contains tens of thousands of distinct CDR3 sequences, roughly 8.2% of them found a single time. The top ten constitute roughly 4.2% of the sample.

What the research found in general, with its limitations: VDJdb matching was skewed toward anti-spike CD8 responses and likely underestimated virus-specific expansions by missing private and CD4 specificities.

V is shortened by 0 bases, J by 7 bases, and the region joining them spans 19 bases. CDR1 and CDR2 were assigned from the germline V gene as SGHVS and FQNEAQ. The cysteine opens and the phenylalanine closes a CDR3 of 16 amino acids. CDR3 DNA is the only sequence kept; it has 48 bases, read in frame from the first base. The chain is encoded by TRBV7-8 joined to TRBJ2-7; too little of a D gene remains to name it. The TCR was taken from an adult who was a healthcare worker with PCR-confirmed SARS-CoV-2 infection or an uninfected control (not recorded which). The material sequenced was whole blood. The CDR3 loop reads CASSLARLSPNAEQYF. The sequence in DNA is TGTGCCAGCAGCTTAGCGCGGCTATCCCCTAATGCTGAGCAGTACTTC.